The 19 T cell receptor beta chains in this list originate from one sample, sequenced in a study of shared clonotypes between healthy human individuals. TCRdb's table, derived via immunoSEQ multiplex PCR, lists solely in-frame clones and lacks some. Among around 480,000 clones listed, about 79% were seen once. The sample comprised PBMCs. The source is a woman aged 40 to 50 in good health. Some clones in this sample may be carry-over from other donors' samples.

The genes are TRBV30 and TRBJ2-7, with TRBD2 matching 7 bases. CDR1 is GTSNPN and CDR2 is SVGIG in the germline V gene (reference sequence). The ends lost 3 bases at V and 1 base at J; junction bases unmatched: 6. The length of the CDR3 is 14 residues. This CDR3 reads CAWRIGGGSYEQYF. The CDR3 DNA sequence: TGTGCCTGGAGGATTGGGGGGGGATCCTACGAGCAGTACTTC.

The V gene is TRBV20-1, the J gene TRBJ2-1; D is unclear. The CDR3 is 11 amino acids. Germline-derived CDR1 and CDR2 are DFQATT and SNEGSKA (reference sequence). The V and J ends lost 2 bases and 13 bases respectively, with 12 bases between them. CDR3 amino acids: CSARIQRAQFF. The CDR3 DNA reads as TGCAGTGCTAGAATCCAGCGAGCCCAGTTCTTC.

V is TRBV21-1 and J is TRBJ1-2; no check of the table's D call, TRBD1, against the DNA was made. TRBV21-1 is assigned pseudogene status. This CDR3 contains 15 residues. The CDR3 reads CASSQGFHHDYGYTF. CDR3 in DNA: TGTGCCAGCAGTCAGGGATTCCACCATGACTATGGCTACACCTTC.

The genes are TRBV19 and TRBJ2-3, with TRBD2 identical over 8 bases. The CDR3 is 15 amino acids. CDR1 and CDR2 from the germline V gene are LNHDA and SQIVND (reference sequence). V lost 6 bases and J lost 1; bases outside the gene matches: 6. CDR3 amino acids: CASSKPTSGTDTQYF. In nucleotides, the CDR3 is TGTGCCAGTAGCAAACCGACTAGCGGCACAGATACGCAGTATTTT.

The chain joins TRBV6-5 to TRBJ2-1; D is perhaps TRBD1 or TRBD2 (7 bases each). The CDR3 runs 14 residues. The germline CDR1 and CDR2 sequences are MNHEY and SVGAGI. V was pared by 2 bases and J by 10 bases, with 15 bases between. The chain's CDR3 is CASSYGGVGGEQFF. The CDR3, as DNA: TGTGCCAGCAGTTACGGGGGGGTAGGGGGCGAGCAGTTCTTC.

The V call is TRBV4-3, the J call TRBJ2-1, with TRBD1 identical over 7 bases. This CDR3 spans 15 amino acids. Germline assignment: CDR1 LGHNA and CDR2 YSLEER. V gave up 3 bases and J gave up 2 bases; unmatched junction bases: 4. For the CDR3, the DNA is TGCGCCAGCAGCCAGAACAGGGGTACCTACAATGAGCAGTTCTTC. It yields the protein CASSQNRGTYNEQFF.

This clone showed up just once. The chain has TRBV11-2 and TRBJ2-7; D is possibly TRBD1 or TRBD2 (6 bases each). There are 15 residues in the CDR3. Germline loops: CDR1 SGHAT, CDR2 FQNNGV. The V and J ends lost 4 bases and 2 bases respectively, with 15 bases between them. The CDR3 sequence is CASSSKARGAYEQYF. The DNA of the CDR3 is TGTGCCAGCAGCTCGAAGGCTAGGGGGGCCTACGAGCAGTACTTC.

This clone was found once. The DNA of the CDR3 is TGCGCCAGCAGCGGATCCCAGGACATCAGAAATGGCTACACCTTC. It yields the protein CASSGSQDIRNGYTF. The chain has TRBV5-1 and TRBJ1-2, with D possibly matching TRBD1 (5 bases). Germline loops: CDR1 SGHRS, CDR2 YFSETQ. The V gene lost 4 bases and the J gene lost 6 bases, with 19 bases spanning the gap. There are 15 residues in the CDR3.

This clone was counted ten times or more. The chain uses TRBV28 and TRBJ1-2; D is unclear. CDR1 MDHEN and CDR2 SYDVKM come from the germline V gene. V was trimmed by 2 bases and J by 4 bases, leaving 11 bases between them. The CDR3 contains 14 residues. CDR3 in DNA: TGTGCCAGCAGTTTAGTTCCTCTAGGCTATGGCTACACCTTC. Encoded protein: CASSLVPLGYGYTF.

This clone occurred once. The CDR3 DNA is TGTGCCAGCAGTGAACAGGGGGGCTATGGCTACACCTTC. Translated, it gives CASSEQGGYGYTF. The rearrangement uses TRBV25-1 and TRBJ1-2; 7 nucleotides align to TRBD1. Trimming took 2 bases from V and 4 from J; bases not matched to a gene: 1. CDR1 is MGHDK, CDR2 SYGVNS, per germline. The CDR3 runs 13 residues.

The CDR3 sequence is CASSLAANEKLFF. In DNA form, the CDR3 reads TGTGCCAGCAGCTTGGCCGCAAATGAAAAACTGTTTTTT. The chain carries TRBV5-4 and TRBJ1-4; no definite D call. CDR1 is SGHNT, CDR2 YYREEE, per germline (reference sequence). The CDR3 loop spans 13 amino acids. Trimming shortened V by 0 bases and J by 5 bases, and 5 bases separated the two germline ends.

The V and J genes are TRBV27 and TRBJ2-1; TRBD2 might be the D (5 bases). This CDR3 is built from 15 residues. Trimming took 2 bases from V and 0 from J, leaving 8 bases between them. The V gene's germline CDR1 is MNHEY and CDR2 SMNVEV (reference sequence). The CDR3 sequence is CASSLSGPSYNEQFF. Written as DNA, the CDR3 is TGTGCCAGCAGTTTAAGCGGCCCCTCCTACAATGAGCAGTTCTTC.

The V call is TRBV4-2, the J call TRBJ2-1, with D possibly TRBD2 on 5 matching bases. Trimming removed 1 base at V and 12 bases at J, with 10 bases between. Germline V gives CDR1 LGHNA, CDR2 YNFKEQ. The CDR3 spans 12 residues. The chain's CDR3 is CASSQGGGWQFF. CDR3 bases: TGTGCCAGCAGCCAAGGTGGAGGTTGGCAGTTCTTC.

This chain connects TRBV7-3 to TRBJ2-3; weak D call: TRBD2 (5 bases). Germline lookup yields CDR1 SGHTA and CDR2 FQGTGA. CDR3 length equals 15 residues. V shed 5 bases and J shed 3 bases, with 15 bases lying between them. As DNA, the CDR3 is TGTGCCAGCAGCCCCGGACCCGGGGAGACAGATACGCAGTATTTT. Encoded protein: CASSPGPGETDTQYF.

Written as DNA, the CDR3 is TGTGCCAGCAGCTCGCGACAGGGGCCCTACGAGCAGTACTTC. Protein: CASSSRQGPYEQYF. V gene TRBV4-2 combines with J gene TRBJ2-7; 8 positions match TRBD1. The CDR3 loop spans 14 amino acids. The germline V gene encodes CDR1 LGHNA and CDR2 YNFKEQ. The J segment lost 2 bases and the V segment lost 5 bases, leaving 5 bases of the junction unmatched.

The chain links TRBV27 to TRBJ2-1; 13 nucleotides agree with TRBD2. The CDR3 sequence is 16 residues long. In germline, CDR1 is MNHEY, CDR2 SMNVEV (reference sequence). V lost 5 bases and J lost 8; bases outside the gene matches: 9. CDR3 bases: TGTGCCAGCAGTCCCTCCGGGACTAGCGGGACTGATGAGCAGTTCTTC. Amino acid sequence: CASSPSGTSGTDEQFF.

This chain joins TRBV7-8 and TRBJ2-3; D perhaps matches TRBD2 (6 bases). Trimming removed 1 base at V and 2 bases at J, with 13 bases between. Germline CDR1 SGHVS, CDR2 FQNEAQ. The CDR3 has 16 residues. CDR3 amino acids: CASSLVRGGHTDTQYF. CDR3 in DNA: TGTGCCAGCAGCTTAGTCCGCGGAGGGCACACAGATACGCAGTATTTT.

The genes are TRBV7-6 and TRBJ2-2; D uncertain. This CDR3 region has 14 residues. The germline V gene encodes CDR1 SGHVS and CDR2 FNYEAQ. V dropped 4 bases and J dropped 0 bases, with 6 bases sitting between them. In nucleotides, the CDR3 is TGTGCCAGCAGCTCCACCTCGAACACCGGGGAGCTGTTTTTT. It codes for CASSSTSNTGELFF.

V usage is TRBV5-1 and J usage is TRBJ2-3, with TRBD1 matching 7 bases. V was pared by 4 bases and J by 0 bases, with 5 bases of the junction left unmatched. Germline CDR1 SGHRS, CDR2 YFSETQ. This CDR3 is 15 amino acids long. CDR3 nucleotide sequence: TGCGCCAGCAGCCGAGGACAGGAAAGCACAGATACGCAGTATTTT. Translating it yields CASSRGQESTDTQYF.